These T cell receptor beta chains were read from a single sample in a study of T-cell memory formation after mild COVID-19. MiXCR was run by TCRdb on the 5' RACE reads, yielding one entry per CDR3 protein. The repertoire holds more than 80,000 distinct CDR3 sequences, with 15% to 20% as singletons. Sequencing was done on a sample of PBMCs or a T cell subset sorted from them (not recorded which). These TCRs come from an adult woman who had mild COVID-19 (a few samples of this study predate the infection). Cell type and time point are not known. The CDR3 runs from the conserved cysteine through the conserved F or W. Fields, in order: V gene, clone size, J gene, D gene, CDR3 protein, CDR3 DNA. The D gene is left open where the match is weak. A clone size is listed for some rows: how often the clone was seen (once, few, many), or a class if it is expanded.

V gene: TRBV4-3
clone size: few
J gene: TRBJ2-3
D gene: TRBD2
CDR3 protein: CASSQESTRREGQTDTQYF
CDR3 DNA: TGCGCCAGCAGCCAAGAGAGCACTCGGCGGGAGGGCCAGACAGATACGCAGTATTTT

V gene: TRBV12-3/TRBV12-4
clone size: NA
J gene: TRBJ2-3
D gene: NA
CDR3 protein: CASSFGQPDSTDTQYF
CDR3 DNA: TGTGCCAGCAGTTTCGGACAGCCAGATAGCACAGATACGCAGTATTTT

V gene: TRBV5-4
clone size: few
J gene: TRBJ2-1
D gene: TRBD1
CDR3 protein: CASSPSPGQGMLLEQFF
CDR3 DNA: TGTGCCAGCAGTCCGTCTCCGGGACAGGGGATGTTATTGGAGCAGTTCTTC

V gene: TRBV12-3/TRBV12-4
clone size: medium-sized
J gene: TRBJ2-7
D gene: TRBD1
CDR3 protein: CASSAGQGAYEQYF
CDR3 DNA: TGTGCCAGCAGTGCCGGACAGGGCGCCTACGAGCAGTACTTC

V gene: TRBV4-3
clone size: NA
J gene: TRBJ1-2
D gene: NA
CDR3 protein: CASSQDLTGHGYTF
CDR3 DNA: TGCGCCAGCAGCCAAGATTTAACAGGCCATGGCTACACCTTC

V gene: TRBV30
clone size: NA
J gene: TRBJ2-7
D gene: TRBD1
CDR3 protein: CAWSVTRSGQISYEQYF
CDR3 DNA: TGTGCCTGGAGTGTTACGCGATCGGGACAGATCTCCTACGAGCAGTACTTC

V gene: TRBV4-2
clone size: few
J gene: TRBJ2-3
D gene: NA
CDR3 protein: CASSQDLSGSTDTQYF
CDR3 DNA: TGTGCCAGCAGCCAAGATTTGAGCGGGAGCACAGATACGCAGTATTTT

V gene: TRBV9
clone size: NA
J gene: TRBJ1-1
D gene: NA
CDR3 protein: CASQDSTNTEAFF
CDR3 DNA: TGTGCCAGCCAGGACAGTACGAACACTGAAGCTTTCTTT

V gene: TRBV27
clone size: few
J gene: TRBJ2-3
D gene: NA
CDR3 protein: CASPGRLRGGDTQYF
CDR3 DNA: TGTGCCAGCCCGGGGCGGCTCAGGGGCGGGGATACGCAGTATTTT

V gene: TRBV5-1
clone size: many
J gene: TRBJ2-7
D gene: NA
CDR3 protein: CASSLAGHASYEQYF
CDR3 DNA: TGCGCCAGCAGCTTGGCGGGACACGCCTCCTACGAGCAGTACTTC

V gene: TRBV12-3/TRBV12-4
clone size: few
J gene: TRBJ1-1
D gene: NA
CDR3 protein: CASSPPQGHMNTEAFF
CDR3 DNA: TGTGCCAGCAGTCCACCACAGGGACACATGAACACTGAAGCTTTCTTT

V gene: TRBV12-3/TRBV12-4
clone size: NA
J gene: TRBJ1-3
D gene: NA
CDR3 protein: CAFSGSPSGNTIYF
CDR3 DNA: TGTGCCTTTTCAGGTTCTCCCTCTGGAAACACCATATATTTT

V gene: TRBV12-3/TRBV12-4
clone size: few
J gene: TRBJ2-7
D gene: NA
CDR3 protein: CASSWTDLPYEQYF
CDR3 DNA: TGTGCCAGCAGTTGGACAGACCTTCCCTACGAGCAGTACTTC

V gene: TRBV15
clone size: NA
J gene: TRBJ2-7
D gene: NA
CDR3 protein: CATSTRTSGTFYEQYF
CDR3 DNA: TGTGCCACCAGCACCCGCACCTCAGGGACCTTCTACGAGCAGTACTTC

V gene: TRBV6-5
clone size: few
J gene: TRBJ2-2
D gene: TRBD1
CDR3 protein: CASSYRQGSGELFF
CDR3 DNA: TGTGCCAGCAGTTACAGACAGGGCTCCGGGGAGCTGTTTTTT

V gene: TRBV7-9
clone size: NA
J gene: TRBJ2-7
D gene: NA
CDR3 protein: CASSWGGGTYNEQYF
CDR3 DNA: TGTGCCAGCTCCTGGGGCGGGGGCACCTACAACGAGCAGTACTTC

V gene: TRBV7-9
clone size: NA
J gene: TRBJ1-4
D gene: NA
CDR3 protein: CASSLYREKLFF
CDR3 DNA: TGTGCCAGCAGCTTATATCGAGAAAAACTGTTTTTT

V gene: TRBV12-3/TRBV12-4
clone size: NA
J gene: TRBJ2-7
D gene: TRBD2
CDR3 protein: CASSVTSGSYEQYF
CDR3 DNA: TGTGCCAGCAGCGTGACTAGCGGATCCTACGAGCAGTACTTC

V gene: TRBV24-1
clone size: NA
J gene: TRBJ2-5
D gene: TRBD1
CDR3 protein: CATSSRDRGQETQYF
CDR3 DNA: TGTGCCACCAGTTCCCGTGACAGGGGCCAAGAGACCCAGTACTTC

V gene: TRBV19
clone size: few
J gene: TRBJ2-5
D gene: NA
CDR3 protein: CASSPRGGTKTQYF
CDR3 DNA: TGTGCCAGTAGCCCCAGGGGAGGTACGAAGACCCAGTACTTC

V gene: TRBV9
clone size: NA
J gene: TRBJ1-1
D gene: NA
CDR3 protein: CASSVVFGVSGEAFF
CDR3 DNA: TGTGCCAGCAGCGTAGTTTTTGGGGTGAGTGGTGAAGCTTTCTTT

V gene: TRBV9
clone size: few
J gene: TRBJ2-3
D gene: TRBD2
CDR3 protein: CASSVDLGTSGDTDTQYF
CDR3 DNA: TGTGCCAGCAGCGTAGATCTTGGGACTAGCGGGGACACAGATACGCAGTATTTT

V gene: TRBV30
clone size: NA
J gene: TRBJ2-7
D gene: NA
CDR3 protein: CAWSFENTYEQYF
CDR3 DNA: TGTGCCTGGAGTTTCGAAAACACCTACGAGCAGTACTTC

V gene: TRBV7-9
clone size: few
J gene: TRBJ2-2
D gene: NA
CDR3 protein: CASSLAEEWPGELFF
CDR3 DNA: TGTGCCAGCAGCTTAGCAGAAGAGTGGCCCGGGGAGCTGTTTTTT

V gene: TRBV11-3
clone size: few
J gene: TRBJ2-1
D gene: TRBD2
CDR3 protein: CASSLRAGPRGEQFF
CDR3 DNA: TGTGCCAGCAGCTTAAGAGCGGGACCTAGGGGTGAGCAGTTCTTC

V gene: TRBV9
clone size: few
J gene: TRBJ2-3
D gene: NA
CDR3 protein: CASSGRASTDTQYF
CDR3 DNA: TGTGCCAGCAGCGGGAGGGCTAGCACAGATACGCAGTATTTT

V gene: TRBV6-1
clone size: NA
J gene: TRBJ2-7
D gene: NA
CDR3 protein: CASITSYEQYF
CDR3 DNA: TGTGCCAGCATTACCTCCTACGAGCAGTACTTC

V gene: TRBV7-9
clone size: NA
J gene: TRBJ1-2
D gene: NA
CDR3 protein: CASSSNAPTLYGYTF
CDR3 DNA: TGTGCCAGCAGCTCCAACGCCCCGACCCTCTATGGCTACACCTTC

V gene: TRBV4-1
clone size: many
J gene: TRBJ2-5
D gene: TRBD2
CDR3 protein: CASSPSGTSGPQETQYF
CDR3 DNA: TGCGCCAGCAGCCCTTCAGGGACTAGCGGACCCCAAGAGACCCAGTACTTC

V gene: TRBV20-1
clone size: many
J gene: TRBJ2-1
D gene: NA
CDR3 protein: CSARDLDQEQFF
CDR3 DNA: TGCAGTGCTAGAGACCTAGACCAGGAGCAGTTCTTC

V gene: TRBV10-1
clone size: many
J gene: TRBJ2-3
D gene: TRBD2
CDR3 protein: CASRLAGRGTDTQYF
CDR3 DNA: TGCGCCAGCAGACTAGCGGGGAGAGGCACAGATACGCAGTATTTT

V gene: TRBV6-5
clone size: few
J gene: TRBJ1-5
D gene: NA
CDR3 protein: CASREGDNQPQHF
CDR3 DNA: TGTGCCAGCAGGGAGGGAGACAATCAGCCCCAGCATTTT

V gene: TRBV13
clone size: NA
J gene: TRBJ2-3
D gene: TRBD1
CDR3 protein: CASSGDRPDTQYF
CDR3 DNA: TGTGCCAGCAGCGGGGACAGACCAGATACGCAGTATTTT

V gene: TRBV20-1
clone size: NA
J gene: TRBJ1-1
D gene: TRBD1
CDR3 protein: CSARNHLWTGPNTEAFF
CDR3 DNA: TGCAGTGCTAGGAACCACCTTTGGACAGGCCCGAACACTGAAGCTTTCTTT

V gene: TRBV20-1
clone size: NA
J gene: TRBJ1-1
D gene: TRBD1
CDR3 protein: CSARGDRHTEAFF
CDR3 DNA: TGCAGTGCTAGAGGGGACAGACACACTGAAGCTTTCTTT

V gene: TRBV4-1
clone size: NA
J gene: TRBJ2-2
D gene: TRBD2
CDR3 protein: CASSPWTSGSTGELFF
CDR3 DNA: TGCGCCAGCAGCCCCTGGACTAGCGGGTCGACCGGGGAGCTGTTTTTT

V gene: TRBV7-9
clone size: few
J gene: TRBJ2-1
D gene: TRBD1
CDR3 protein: CASRMGQGKMNEQFF
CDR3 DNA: TGTGCCAGCAGAATGGGACAGGGTAAAATGAATGAGCAGTTCTTC

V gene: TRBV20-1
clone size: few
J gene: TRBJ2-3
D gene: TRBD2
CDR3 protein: CSATDRAGARTDTQYF
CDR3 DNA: TGCAGTGCTACTGACCGAGCGGGAGCCCGGACAGATACGCAGTATTTT

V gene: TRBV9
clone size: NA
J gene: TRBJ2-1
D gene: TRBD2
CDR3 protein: CASSAASGGALEFF
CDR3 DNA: TGTGCCAGCAGCGCCGCTAGCGGGGGGGCCCTGGAGTTCTTC

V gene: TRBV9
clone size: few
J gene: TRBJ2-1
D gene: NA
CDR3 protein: CASSVEPWDEQFF
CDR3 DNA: TGTGCCAGCAGCGTAGAACCATGGGATGAGCAGTTCTTC

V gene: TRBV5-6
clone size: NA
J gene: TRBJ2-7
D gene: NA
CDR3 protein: CASSSWTDAYEQYF
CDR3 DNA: TGTGCCAGCAGCTCATGGACAGATGCCTACGAGCAGTACTTC

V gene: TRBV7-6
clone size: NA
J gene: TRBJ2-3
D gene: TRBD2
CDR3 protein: CASSLGGLAGGPSTDTQYF
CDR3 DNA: TGTGCCAGCAGCTTAGGGGGACTAGCGGGAGGCCCGAGCACAGATACGCAGTATTTT

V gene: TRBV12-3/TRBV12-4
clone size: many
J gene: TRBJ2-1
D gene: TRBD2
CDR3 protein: CASSAASGGYSYNEQFF
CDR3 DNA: TGTGCCAGCAGTGCGGCTAGCGGGGGGTACTCCTACAATGAGCAGTTCTTC

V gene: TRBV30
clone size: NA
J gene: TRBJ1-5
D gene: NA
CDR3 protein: CAWSPGIRGQPQHF
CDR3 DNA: TGTGCCTGGAGCCCCGGCATCAGGGGTCAGCCCCAGCATTTT

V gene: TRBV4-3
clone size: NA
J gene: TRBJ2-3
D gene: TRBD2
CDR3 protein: CASSQVQRENLVTQYF
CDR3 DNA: TGCGCCAGCAGCCAAGTACAGCGGGAGAATTTGGTTACGCAGTATTTT

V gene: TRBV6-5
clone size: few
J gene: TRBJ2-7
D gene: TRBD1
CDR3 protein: CASSPGQGTSEQYF
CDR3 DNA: TGTGCCAGCAGTCCGGGACAGGGCACATCCGAGCAGTACTTC

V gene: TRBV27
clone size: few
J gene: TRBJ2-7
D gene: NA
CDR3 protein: CATAVAVSYEQYF
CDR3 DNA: TGTGCCACCGCGGTTGCGGTTAGCTACGAGCAGTACTTC

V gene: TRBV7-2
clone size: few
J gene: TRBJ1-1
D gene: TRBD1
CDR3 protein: CASSLGQGRLNTEAFF
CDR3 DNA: TGTGCCAGCAGCTTGGGACAGGGGCGATTGAACACTGAAGCTTTCTTT

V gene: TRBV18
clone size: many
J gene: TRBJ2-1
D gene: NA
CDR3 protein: CASSPPTGAYNEQFF
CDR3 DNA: TGTGCCAGCTCACCACCGACAGGTGCCTACAATGAGCAGTTCTTC

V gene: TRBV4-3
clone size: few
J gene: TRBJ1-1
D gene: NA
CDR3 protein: CASSQERTVMNTEAFF
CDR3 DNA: TGCGCCAGCAGCCAAGAACGGACAGTGATGAACACTGAAGCTTTCTTT